The clone carrying this T cell receptor beta chain was found a few times. The antigen is not known. This entry comes from a study of blood T cells in healthy people across ages. General study points: Diversity estimated from one million T cells was considered an underestimate. Without sorted subsets, naive and antigen-experienced compartments could not be conclusively compared.

Peripheral blood, approximately 10 milliliters per donor, was collected. In germline, CDR1 is SGHRS, CDR2 YFSETQ. Trimming stripped 3 bases from V and 11 bases from J, with 18 bases between. The CDR3 spans 14 residues. The second PCR ran roughly 7 to 12 cycles with a sample-barcoded 5' primer and J-beta primers. The template-switch adaptor was a 5' adaptor with 12 random nucleotides. It tagged each cDNA molecule. From the 5' RACE reads, TCRdb called clonotypes with MiXCR, one entry per CDR3 protein. The table lists 1,300,000 or so distinct CDR3 sequences, approximately 59% of them singletons, with over 6.5% in the top ten.

The clonotype comes from a man aged 18 to 29 in good health. Material for sequencing was blood. The V gene is TRBV5-1, the J gene TRBJ2-1; D might be TRBD2 (6 bases). The CDR3 DNA reads as TGCGCCAGCAGCTCCGGGGGTGTCCCACAGAAGCAGTTCTTC. Amino acids: CASSSGGVPQKQFF.